The 23 T cell receptor beta chains below were found in one sample sequenced in a study of cytomegalovirus exposure and HLA in healthy donors (dated by TCRdb to about 2017). Libraries were constructed by the immunoSEQ multiplex PCR assay. What TCRdb holds here is the immuneACCESS table cut down to in-frame rearrangements. Part of the clones is not present; checked against another copy, under half of the missing clones reflect an unresolved V gene, and the others are unexplained. Recorded for this sample are under 95,000 clones; 90% to 95% of them occurred a single time. In total, the top ten clones hold approximately 2% of the sample. The sequenced sample consisted of PBMCs. The origin of the receptors is a young woman in good health and CMV-seronegative.

The V and J genes are TRBV5-1 and TRBJ1-6; TRBD1 agrees at 10 bases. V lost 3 bases to trimming and J lost 7 bases; unmatched junction nucleotides: 4. The CDR3 sequence is 15 residues long. Germline V lookup: CDR1 SGHRS, CDR2 YFSETQ. CDR3 sequence reads: CASSWLGQGNSPLHF. DNA of the CDR3: TGCGCCAGCAGCTGGTTGGGACAGGGGAATTCACCCCTCCACTTT. The full variable domain, with the rest looked up from reference TRBV5-1 and TRBJ1-6, is KAGVTQTPRYLIKTRGQQVTLSCSPISGHRSVSWYQQTPGQGLQFLFEYFSETQRNKGNFPGRFSGRQFSNSRSEMNVSTLELGDSALYLCASSWLGQGNSPLHFGNGTRLTVT.

In this sample, this clone turned up once. The chain couples TRBV28 to TRBJ2-1; 11 positions agree with TRBD2. Germline CDR1 and CDR2: MDHEN and SYDVKM. CDR3 length: 15 amino acids. V shed 6 bases and J 6 bases; nucleotides not matched to a gene: 7. The DNA of the CDR3 is TGTGCCAGCAGCCTCGGGACTAGCGGCTCCAATGAGCAGTTCTTC. This gives the protein CASSLGTSGSNEQFF.

The rearrangement joins TRBV6-1 to TRBJ2-3; 10 nucleotides match TRBD2. CDR1 MNHNS and CDR2 SASEGT come from the germline V gene. Unmatched junction bases numbered 5, after V lost 3 bases and J lost 5 bases. The CDR3 is 15 residues long. The CDR3 DNA sequence: TGTGCCAGCAGTGAGCTAGCGGGAGATAGAGATACGCAGTATTTT. Translated: CASSELAGDRDTQYF.

This chain's CDR3 is CASSHGQGNGYTF. In DNA form, the CDR3 reads TGCGCCAGCAGCCATGGACAGGGTAATGGCTACACCTTC. The chain recombines TRBV4-3 with TRBJ1-2; 8 positions match TRBD1. V was clipped by 3 bases and J by 6 bases; unmatched bases: 3. The CDR3 is 13 residues long. The germline CDR1 and CDR2 sequences are LGHNA and YSLEER.

The chain uses TRBV7-9 and TRBJ1-1; TRBD1 agrees at 7 bases. The CDR3 loop spans 13 amino acids. The trim removed 4 bases at V and 4 bases at J, leaving 3 bases unmatched. Germline CDR1 reads SEHNR; CDR2 reads FQNEAQ (reference sequence). The CDR3 protein is CASSSRQGTEAFF. In nucleotides, the CDR3 is TGTGCCAGCAGCTCTAGACAGGGCACTGAAGCTTTCTTT.

The chain links TRBV21-1 to TRBJ2-1; the table calls TRBD1, which could not be checked here. TRBV21-1 is shown as a pseudogene. The length of the CDR3 is 15 residues. The CDR3 is CASSPSGPILNEQFF. The CDR3 region has the DNA TGTGCCAGCAGCCCCTCAGGGCCGATTCTCAATGAGCAGTTCTTC.

This chain joins TRBV7-9 and TRBJ2-3; 11 bases agree with TRBD2. J was trimmed by 6 bases and V by 6 bases; bases with no gene match: 8. This CDR3 spans 15 amino acids. The V gene's germline CDR1 is SEHNR and CDR2 FQNEAQ (reference sequence). The CDR3 here is CASSKLAGGSDTQYF. The CDR3 bases are TGTGCCAGCAGTAAGTTAGCGGGAGGGTCGGATACGCAGTATTTT.

The chain employs TRBV30 and TRBJ1-2; D gene ambiguous. CDR3 size: 15 residues. V was clipped by 0 bases and J by 7 bases, with 18 bases between them. Germline CDR1 GTSNPN, CDR2 SVGIG (reference sequence). In DNA form, the CDR3 reads TGTGCCTGGAGTGTAAAAACGTCAGCGAGGATTGGCTACACCTTC. This gives the protein CAWSVKTSARIGYTF.

The chain recombines TRBV18 with TRBJ2-7, with D perhaps TRBD2 (5 bases). The CDR3 loop spans 13 amino acids. Germline CDR1 reads KGHSH; CDR2 reads LQKENI. V lost 0 bases and J 3 bases, leaving 6 bases between the germline ends. Here the CDR3 DNA reads TGTGCCAGCTCACCACCGGACTTCTACGAGCAGTACTTC. Protein product: CASSPPDFYEQYF.

The gene calls are TRBV5-6 and TRBJ2-7, with 7 bases matching TRBD1. CDR3 length: 14 amino acids. Germline V gene lookup returns CDR1 SGHDT and CDR2 YYEEEE. Trimming took 0 bases from V and 3 from J; bases not matched to a gene: 3. CDR3 region: CASSLGGQNYEQYF. CDR3 in DNA: TGTGCCAGCAGCTTGGGGGGACAGAACTACGAGCAGTACTTC.

The genes are TRBV18 and TRBJ1-5; D is unresolved. V gave up 6 bases and J gave up 7 bases, with 10 bases separating them. This CDR3 has 12 amino acids. Germline V gene lookup returns CDR1 KGHSH and CDR2 LQKENI. The CDR3 loop is CASSLLNQPQHF. CDR3 DNA sequence: TGTGCCAGCTCGCTCCTAAACCAGCCCCAGCATTTT.

The chain uses TRBV12-5 and TRBJ2-7; the match to TRBD1 covers 9 bases. Germline V gene lookup returns CDR1 LGHNT and CDR2 FRNRAP. Trimming removed 8 bases from V and 6 bases from J; junction bases left unmatched: 5. CDR3 size: 12 residues. CDR3 sequence reads: CASSDRGSEQYF. The CDR3 nucleotides are TGTGCTAGTTCGGACAGGGGAAGCGAGCAGTACTTC.

This clone has more than one count but fewer than ten. The V call is TRBV7-8, the J call TRBJ2-5; no firm D call. The germline CDR1 and CDR2 sequences are SGHVS and FQNEAQ. V lost 3 bases and J 2 bases, leaving 19 bases between the germline ends. The CDR3 is made up of 17 amino acids. Here the CDR3 DNA reads TGTGCCAGCAGCTTGTCGGGTGGCTTAATGTCTCAAGAGACCCAGTACTTC. Its translation: CASSLSGGLMSQETQYF. The complete variable domain, with remaining parts taken from reference TRBV7-8 and TRBJ2-5, reads GAGVSQSPRYKVAKRGQDVALRCDPISGHVSLFWYQQALGQGPEFLTYFQNEAQLDKSGLPSDRFFAERPEGSVSTLKIQRTQQEDSAVYLCASSLSGGLMSQETQYFGPGTRLLVL.

This chain uses TRBV23-1 with TRBJ2-7; no reliable D call. TRBV23-1 has ORF status, its function being uncertain. Trimming pared 3 bases from V and 2 bases from J, leaving 14 bases between. This CDR3 is 15 amino acids long. CDR3 sequence: CASSHPPNKPYEQYF. CDR3 nucleotides: TGCGCCAGCAGTCATCCTCCTAATAAACCCTACGAGCAGTACTTC.

A word on this clone: Compared with germline, one end of the junction differs, possibly owing to a read error. This chain joins TRBV2 and TRBJ2-7; 9 nucleotides match TRBD1. Germline assignment: CDR1 SNHLY and CDR2 FYNNEI. The CDR3 is made up of 13 amino acids. The CDR3 bases are TGTGCCAGCAGGGGGACAGGGTGGGGGCTACCACAATTC. It translates to CASRGTGWGLPQF.

V is TRBV28 and J is TRBJ1-2; 7 nucleotides align to TRBD1. V trimming: 6 bases; J trimming: 7 bases; junction bases outside the gene matches: 8. CDR3 length: 13 residues. Germline loops: CDR1 MDHEN, CDR2 SYDVKM. CDR3: CASSRGQVGGYTF. The CDR3 DNA reads TGTGCCAGCAGCCGCGGACAGGTTGGTGGCTACACCTTC.

The chain combines TRBV7-9 with TRBJ2-2; tentative D call: TRBD1 (7 bases). V was pared by 5 bases and J by 7 bases, with 17 bases between. The CDR3 is 15 amino acids. Germline-derived CDR1 and CDR2 are SEHNR and FQNEAQ (reference sequence). As DNA, the CDR3 is TGTGCCAGCAGCACTCTGACAGGGACTCACGGGGAGCTGTTTTTT. It yields the protein CASSTLTGTHGELFF.

This clone was counted once. The chain has TRBV4-2 and TRBJ2-3; D not certain. The CDR3 runs 14 residues. Trimming left V 0 bases short and J 2 bases short, with 6 bases between. Germline loops: CDR1 LGHNA, CDR2 YNFKEQ. The CDR3 sequence is CASSQDIVTDTQYF. As DNA, the CDR3 is TGTGCCAGCAGCCAAGATATTGTCACAGATACGCAGTATTTT.

The chain has TRBV7-2 and TRBJ2-1; maybe TRBD1 (5 bases). Deletions cut 2 bases from V and 8 bases from J, with 13 bases between. The CDR3 is made up of 14 amino acids. CDR1 is SGHTA and CDR2 is FQGNSA in the germline V gene. The CDR3 region is CASSLWAGIDEQFF. Written as DNA, the CDR3 is TGTGCCAGCAGCTTATGGGCAGGGATCGATGAGCAGTTCTTC.

The chain is built from TRBV11-2 and TRBJ1-4; TRBD1 matches 8 bases. The germline CDR1 and CDR2 sequences are SGHAT and FQNNGV. With 5 bases clipped from V and 7 bases from J, the junction kept 0 bases outside the gene matches. This CDR3 region has 12 residues. DNA of the CDR3: TGTGCCAGCAGCGGGACAGGTGAAAAACTGTTTTTT. Translating gives CASSGTGEKLFF. The full variable domain, rest sourced from reference TRBV11-2 and TRBJ1-4, is EAGVAQSPRYKIIEKRQSVAFWCNPISGHATLYWYQQILGQGPKLLIQFQNNGVVDDSQLPKDRFSAERLKGVDSTLKIQPAKLEDSAVYLCASSGTGEKLFFGSGTQLSVL.

The chain uses TRBV30 and TRBJ2-3; the D gene is possibly TRBD2 (7 bases). Germline CDR1 reads GTSNPN; CDR2 reads SVGIG (reference sequence). V was clipped by 5 bases and J by 2 bases, with 14 bases between them. CDR3 length: 14 amino acids. The CDR3 protein is CAWERGGPTDTQYF. CDR3 DNA sequence: TGTGCCTGGGAAAGGGGGGGACCCACAGATACGCAGTATTTT.

V is TRBV4-3 and J is TRBJ1-4; D might be TRBD1 (6 bases). The CDR3 length is 15 residues. Germline values: CDR1 LGHNA, CDR2 YSLEER. The V gene lost 4 bases and the J gene lost 6 bases, with 15 bases spanning the gap. The CDR3 DNA sequence: TGCGCCAGCAGCCGCAATCAGGGGCCGGATGAAAAACTGTTTTTT. Amino acid sequence: CASSRNQGPDEKLFF.

V usage is TRBV9 and J usage is TRBJ2-3, with D possibly matching TRBD1 (6 bases). V gave up 1 base and J gave up 2 bases, with 23 bases separating them. Germline V lookup: CDR1 SGDLS, CDR2 YYNGEE. The CDR3 covers 19 residues. The CDR3 is CASSVQPTPTGGPTDTQYF. Here the CDR3 DNA reads TGTGCCAGCAGCGTACAACCGACCCCGACTGGGGGCCCCACAGATACGCAGTATTTT. The entire variable domain, with the rest obtained from reference TRBV9 and TRBJ2-3, is as follows: DSGVTQTPKHLITATGQRVTLRCSPRSGDLSVYWYQQSLDQGLQFLIQYYNGEERAKGNILERFSAQQFPDLHSELNLSSLELGDSALYFCASSVQPTPTGGPTDTQYFGPGTRLTVL.